Following are 22 T cell receptor beta chains from one sample sequenced in a study of cytomegalovirus exposure and HLA in healthy donors. A multiplex PCR was run with 60 Vbeta primers and 13 Jbeta primers. Sequenced by immunoSEQ multiplex PCR; TCRdb stores in-frame clones only, minus some. Here the sample spans around 170,000 clones, 75% to 90% being singletons. Sample: PBMCs. Every receptor here comes from a young woman in good health and CMV-seronegative.

The V gene is TRBV7-8, the J gene TRBJ1-2; D gene uncertain. Germline CDR1 and CDR2: SGHVS and FQNEAQ. Trimming took off 5 bases at V and 3 bases at J, with 22 bases between the two ends. This CDR3 is 17 amino acids long. CDR3 DNA sequence: TGTGCCAGCAGCGACTATGTGGCCCAGGAGTTTGACTATGGCTACACCTTC. Translated: CASSDYVAQEFDYGYTF.

This chain links TRBV19 with TRBJ1-1; possible D gene TRBD1, 6 bases. CDR1 is LNHDA, CDR2 SQIVND, per germline (reference sequence). This CDR3 has 13 amino acids. V was pared by 8 bases and J by 4 bases, with 14 bases between. CDR3 sequence (DNA): TGTGCCAGTGGTAGGGGGGGGCCCACTGAAGCTTTCTTT. The encoded protein is CASGRGGPTEAFF.

The V call is TRBV7-9, the J call TRBJ2-1; TRBD2 matches 7 bases. Per germline, CDR1 SEHNR and CDR2 FQNEAQ (reference sequence). The ends lost 5 bases at V and 8 bases at J; junction bases unmatched: 9. The CDR3 has 14 residues. CDR3 nucleotides: TGTGCCAGCAGCCTGACGACTAGCTTGGATGAGCAGTTCTTC. Amino acid sequence: CASSLTTSLDEQFF.

This clone showed up just once. The J gene is TRBJ2-6, the V gene TRBV5-4, with TRBD2 identical over 7 bases. Germline assignment: CDR1 SGHNT and CDR2 YYREEE (reference sequence). V trimming: 7 bases; J trimming: 1 base; junction bases outside the gene matches: 5. CDR3 size: 15 residues. This CDR3 reads CASGLGGSGANVLTF. DNA of the CDR3: TGTGCCAGCGGTCTCGGGGGGTCTGGGGCCAACGTCCTGACTTTC.

The rearrangement uses TRBV19 and TRBJ2-1, with 9 bases lining up with TRBD2. Trimming took 1 base from V and 3 from J; bases not matched to a gene: 4. The germline V gene has CDR1 LNHDA and CDR2 SQIVND (reference sequence). The CDR3 runs 16 residues. CDR3 loop: CASSIAPSGNYNEQFF. The CDR3 DNA reads TGTGCCAGTAGTATAGCTCCTAGCGGGAACTACAATGAGCAGTTCTTC.

This sequence joins TRBV14 and TRBJ1-2, with a tentative D call TRBD1 (5 bases). Germline lookup yields CDR1 SGHDN and CDR2 FVKESK. V was shortened by 1 base and J by 10 bases, with 10 bases between the two germline ends. The CDR3 is 12 residues long. The CDR3: CASSQGQSAYTF. The DNA of the CDR3 is TGTGCCAGCAGCCAAGGACAGTCAGCCTACACCTTC.

The chain couples TRBV27 to TRBJ2-1; 7 bases agree with TRBD1. V lost 5 bases, J lost 2 bases, and 0 bases stayed unmatched. From germline, CDR1 is MNHEY and CDR2 SMNVEV (reference sequence). This CDR3 is 13 amino acids long. The CDR3 loop is CASSGTAYNEQFF. In DNA form, the CDR3 reads TGTGCCAGCAGTGGGACAGCCTACAATGAGCAGTTCTTC.

The rearrangement joins TRBV18 to TRBJ2-7, with 10 bases matching TRBD1. CDR1 is KGHSH and CDR2 is LQKENI in the germline V gene. The ends lost 0 bases at V and 3 bases at J; junction bases unmatched: 5. This CDR3 spans 16 amino acids. CDR3 residues: CASSPPDRGTLYEQYF. The CDR3 DNA is TGTGCCAGCTCACCACCGGACAGGGGGACCCTCTACGAGCAGTACTTC. Variable domain in full (rest from reference TRBV18 and TRBJ2-7): NAGVMQNPRHLVRRRGQEARLRCSPMKGHSHVYWYRQLPEEGLKFMVYLQKENIIDESGMPKERFSAEFPKEGPSILRIQQVVRGDSAAYFCASSPPDRGTLYEQYFGPGTRLTVT.

This chain uses TRBV28 with TRBJ2-2, with 8 bases that match TRBD1. The germline V gene has CDR1 MDHEN and CDR2 SYDVKM. J gave up 4 bases and V 5 bases, and 6 bases lay outside the gene matches. The CDR3 spans 15 residues. For the CDR3, the DNA is TGTGCCAGCAGTCTCGGACAGGGACGCACCGGGGAGCTGTTTTTT. Protein product: CASSLGQGRTGELFF.

This sequence joins TRBV5-6 and TRBJ2-7, with D perhaps matching TRBD2 (6 bases). V was cut by 3 bases and J by 5 bases, with 6 bases left in between. CDR1 SGHDT and CDR2 YYEEEE come from the germline V gene. The CDR3 consists of 11 residues. CDR3 sequence reads: CASSWGDEQYF. The CDR3 DNA sequence: TGTGCCAGCAGCTGGGGGGACGAGCAGTACTTC.

This chain connects TRBV6-6 to TRBJ2-1, with 11 nucleotides matching TRBD2. From germline, CDR1 is MNHNY and CDR2 SVGAGI (reference sequence). CDR3 length: 15 residues. V shed 2 bases and J 6 bases; nucleotides not matched to a gene: 3. The CDR3 DNA is TGTGCCAGCAGTTACGTCCTAGCGGGAGGCAATGAGCAGTTCTTC. Translated: CASSYVLAGGNEQFF.

This clone appeared a single time. The gene calls are TRBV2 and TRBJ2-3, with 9 bases lining up with TRBD1. Per germline, CDR1 SNHLY and CDR2 FYNNEI. The CDR3 runs 14 residues. V lost 8 bases, J lost 0 bases, and 3 bases stayed unmatched. This CDR3 is CASETGGSTDTQYF. CDR3 DNA: TGTGCCAGCGAGACAGGGGGTAGCACAGATACGCAGTATTTT.

The chain couples TRBV5-4 to TRBJ2-1; 12 bases map to TRBD2. Germline V CDR1 and CDR2: SGHNT, YYREEE (reference sequence). J gave up 4 bases and V 0 bases, and 2 bases lay outside the gene matches. The CDR3 sequence is 16 residues long. In DNA, the CDR3 is TGTGCCAGCAGCTTGGGAACTAGCGGGGGGTACAATGAGCAGTTCTTC. Translated, it gives CASSLGTSGGYNEQFF.

This clone has just a few counts. The V call is TRBV27, the J call TRBJ2-5, with TRBD2 as a possible D gene (6 bases). Germline CDR1 and CDR2: MNHEY and SMNVEV (reference sequence). V was shortened by 6 bases and J by 4 bases, with 15 bases between the two germline ends. This CDR3 contains 14 residues. DNA for the CDR3: TGTGCCAGCAGCCTATATTCTAGCGTAGAGACCCAGTACTTC. Protein: CASSLYSSVETQYF.

V usage is TRBV19 and J usage is TRBJ2-5; D is undetermined. V was trimmed by 1 base and J by 5 bases, leaving 11 bases between them. Germline V gene data show CDR1 as LNHDA and CDR2 as SQIVND (reference sequence). CDR3 length: 14 residues. The CDR3 protein is CASSIVSVSETQYF. The CDR3 region has the DNA TGTGCCAGTAGTATAGTATCTGTGTCTGAGACCCAGTACTTC.

The V gene is TRBV29-1, the J gene TRBJ2-7, with D possibly TRBD1 on 6 matching bases. The CDR3 has 12 residues. Trimming took off 0 bases at V and 5 bases at J, with 8 bases between the two ends. Germline V lookup: CDR1 SQVTM, CDR2 ANQGSEA. The CDR3 sequence is CSVEDNRDEQYF. In DNA, the CDR3 is TGCAGCGTTGAAGATAACAGGGACGAGCAGTACTTC.

This clone has just a few counts. Other DNA sequences in this sample translate to the same CDR3. This chain links TRBV9 with TRBJ2-1, with D uncertain. The CDR3 consists of 14 residues. Between the trimmed V and J ends, which lost 0 bases and 8 bases, there was a span of 12 bases. Germline values: CDR1 SGDLS, CDR2 YYNGEE. CDR3 sequence reads: CASSVAYRGDEQFF. Here the CDR3 DNA reads TGTGCCAGCAGCGTAGCCTATAGAGGCGATGAGCAGTTCTTC.

This clone was counted a single time. The V gene is TRBV6-5, the J gene TRBJ2-1; 7 bases agree with TRBD2. The CDR3 is 16 amino acids. Germline CDR1 MNHEY, CDR2 SVGAGI. After removal of 4 bases from V and 8 bases from J, the junction contained 14 bases not matched to a gene. Here the CDR3 reads CASSFAAGDGAYEQFF. The CDR3, as DNA: TGTGCCAGCAGTTTCGCCGCGGGGGATGGGGCCTATGAGCAGTTCTTC.

V and J are TRBV6-6 and TRBJ1-3; 7 nucleotides align to TRBD1. This CDR3 has 15 residues. Germline V gene sequence: CDR1 MNHNY, CDR2 SVGAGI (reference sequence). The J segment lost 0 bases and the V segment lost 2 bases, leaving 1 base of the junction unmatched. CDR3 sequence reads: CASSYGDSSGNTIYF. CDR3 DNA: TGTGCCAGCAGTTACGGGGACAGCTCTGGAAACACCATATATTTT.

This rearrangement joins TRBV5-1 to TRBJ2-7, with 7 bases lining up with TRBD1. CDR3 length: 13 amino acids. V was pared by 0 bases and J by 10 bases, with 7 bases of the junction left unmatched. Germline CDR1 is SGHRS and CDR2 is YFSETQ. DNA for the CDR3: TGCGCCAGCAGCTTGGAAGGGACAGCCAGTCAGTACTTC. It specifies CASSLEGTASQYF.

This chain links TRBV7-9 with TRBJ1-5; unclear D gene. CDR1 SEHNR and CDR2 FQNEAQ come from the germline V gene (reference sequence). V lost 1 base, J lost 10 bases, and 11 bases lay in between. The CDR3 consists of 13 residues. CDR3 coding DNA: TGTGCCAGCAGCTTAGGAGGGCCGGATCCCCAGCATTTT. Its protein is CASSLGGPDPQHF.

The V and J genes are TRBV25-1 and TRBJ1-1; no clear D gene. Germline loops: CDR1 MGHDK, CDR2 SYGVNS. The CDR3 loop spans 14 amino acids. Trimming cost V 1 base and J 3 bases, with 9 bases left between them. The CDR3 reads CASSEFGGYTEAFF. CDR3 sequence (DNA): TGTGCCAGCAGTGAATTTGGCGGCTACACTGAAGCTTTCTTT.